One sample yielded the 29 T cell receptor beta chains listed below, sequenced in a study of shared clonotypes between healthy human individuals. Sequencing was performed with immunoSEQ multiplex PCR; in TCRdb, only in-frame clones are kept and a portion is missing. The table has about 2.3 million clones, roughly 93% seen once; the top ten hold around 0.4%. The sample was naive CD4+ T cells from PBMCs. Specified subset: CD45RA+ positively selected. The receptor source for this set is a man younger than 30 in good health. Some clones in this sample may be carry-over from other donors' samples.

V and J are TRBV7-2 and TRBJ1-4; D unresolved. V dropped 5 bases and J dropped 5 bases, with 12 bases sitting between them. CDR1 is SGHTA, CDR2 FQGNSA, per germline. The CDR3 loop spans 14 amino acids. CDR3 DNA: TGTGCCAGCAGCCCTGGTACTTGGAATGAAAAACTGTTTTTT. Translation gives CASSPGTWNEKLFF.

The chain couples TRBV19 to TRBJ1-1; D is uncertain. Germline V gene data show CDR1 as LNHDA and CDR2 as SQIVND (reference sequence). The CDR3 runs to 13 residues. Between the trimmed V and J ends, which lost 3 bases and 4 bases, there was a span of 9 bases. CDR3 sequence (DNA): TGTGCCAGTAGTATTGAATTCTCCACTGAAGCTTTCTTT. It specifies CASSIEFSTEAFF.

The V and J genes are TRBV6-6 and TRBJ2-7; 7 bases fit TRBD1. The CDR3 length is 14 residues. V shed 4 bases and J 2 bases; nucleotides not matched to a gene: 5. Germline CDR1 MNHNY, CDR2 SVGAGI (reference sequence). CDR3 nucleotide sequence: TGTGCCAGCAGTTCCTCCAGGGGGACCTACGAGCAGTACTTC. Translated: CASSSSRGTYEQYF.

CDR3 protein: CASSLGGRAGDEQFF. CDR3 DNA sequence: TGCGCCAGCAGCTTGGGCGGGAGGGCCGGTGATGAGCAGTTCTTC. The chain carries TRBV5-1 and TRBJ2-1, with TRBD2 matching over 9 bases. The V gene's germline CDR1 is SGHRS and CDR2 YFSETQ. Trimming at V came to 0 bases and at J to 8 bases, leaving 6 bases not matched to a gene. The CDR3 totals 15 residues.

The V and J genes are TRBV5-6 and TRBJ1-2; a weak D match, TRBD1 (6 bases). Germline V gene data show CDR1 as SGHDT and CDR2 as YYEEEE. This CDR3 is built from 13 residues. V dropped 5 bases and J dropped 4 bases, with 12 bases sitting between them. This chain's CDR3 is CASRKDSLYGYTF. The DNA of the CDR3 is TGTGCCAGCAGAAAGGACAGTCTCTATGGCTACACCTTC.

The chain is built from TRBV18 and TRBJ1-2; 7 bases align to TRBD1. This CDR3 is built from 17 residues. The V gene end was trimmed by 1 base and the J gene end by 5 bases; junction bases not matched to a gene: 13. Per the germline V gene, CDR1 is KGHSH and CDR2 is LQKENI. DNA of the CDR3: TGTGCCAGCTCACCACTACCGGCGAGGGGGCGAGTTTATGGCTACACCTTC. The encoded protein is CASSPLPARGRVYGYTF.

V usage is TRBV27 and J usage is TRBJ2-7, with 8 nucleotides matching TRBD1. V lost 5 bases and J lost 3; bases outside the gene matches: 9. The CDR3 runs 15 residues. Germline CDR1 and CDR2: MNHEY and SMNVEV (reference sequence). CDR3 sequence (DNA): TGTGCCAGCAGTCTACGGACAGGGTACCGCTACGAGCAGTACTTC. Translated: CASSLRTGYRYEQYF.

This sequence joins TRBV7-6 and TRBJ2-7, with 11 nucleotides matching TRBD1. Germline CDR1 and CDR2: SGHVS and FNYEAQ. J was trimmed by 7 bases and V by 5 bases; bases with no gene match: 7. The CDR3 totals 14 residues. CDR3 DNA sequence: TGTGCCAGCAGCGCCGGACAGGGGGCGGGTGAGCAGTACTTC. The encoded protein is CASSAGQGAGEQYF.

This chain links TRBV7-3 with TRBJ2-7; a weak D match, TRBD2 (6 bases). Germline V gene data show CDR1 as SGHTA and CDR2 as FQGTGA. The CDR3 totals 16 residues. V was cut by 3 bases and J by 0 bases, with 15 bases left in between. CDR3 bases: TGTGCCAGCAGCTTGTATAGCGGACCCCCCTCCTACGAGCAGTACTTC. This sequence encodes CASSLYSGPPSYEQYF.

The V call is TRBV11-3, the J call TRBJ2-7; D possibly corresponds to TRBD2 (5 bases). The CDR3 runs 15 residues. Trimming took off 4 bases at V and 2 bases at J, with 15 bases between the two ends. CDR1 is SGHNT and CDR2 is YENEEA in the germline V gene. This CDR3 is CASSSPLFGTYEQYF. The CDR3 DNA is TGTGCCAGCAGCTCCCCCCTTTTCGGGACCTACGAGCAGTACTTC.

The chain carries TRBV5-4 and TRBJ2-7, with D tentatively TRBD2 (8 bases). The germline gives CDR1 SGHNT, CDR2 YYREEE (reference sequence). Between the trimmed V and J ends, which lost 4 bases and 2 bases, there was a span of 22 bases. The CDR3 contains 17 residues. The CDR3: CASSPPGGAGGTYEQYF. The DNA of the CDR3 is TGTGCCAGCAGCCCCCCGGGGGGGGCAGGGGGAACCTACGAGCAGTACTTC.

The chain has TRBV21-1 and TRBJ2-7; the table's D call, TRBD1, has no DNA check behind it. TRBV21-1 is described as a pseudogene. This CDR3 has 13 residues. The CDR3 sequence: CASSKGGQSEQYF. DNA of the CDR3: TGTGCCAGCAGCAAAGGGGGACAGAGCGAGCAGTACTTC.

V usage is TRBV5-4 and J usage is TRBJ2-5; TRBD1 might be the D (5 bases). The CDR3 consists of 14 residues. Germline V gene lookup returns CDR1 SGHNT and CDR2 YYREEE (reference sequence). V was trimmed by 1 base and J by 2 bases, leaving 9 bases between them. CDR3 DNA sequence: TGTGCCAGCAGCTTGCGACAGACTCAAGAGACCCAGTACTTC. Its protein is CASSLRQTQETQYF.

The rearrangement uses TRBV19 and TRBJ2-5; D uncertain. CDR3 length: 13 residues. V was pared by 6 bases and J by 5 bases, with 13 bases between. CDR1 and CDR2 (germline): LNHDA, SQIVND (reference sequence). This CDR3 reads CASSPFGTETQYF. CDR3 nucleotide sequence: TGTGCCAGTAGCCCGTTTGGTACGGAGACCCAGTACTTC.

The V gene is TRBV14, the J gene TRBJ2-3; possible D gene TRBD1, 5 bases. The CDR3 is made up of 16 amino acids. Trimming took 5 bases from V and 2 from J, leaving 17 bases between them. In germline, CDR1 is SGHDN, CDR2 FVKESK. The CDR3 sequence is CASSELRFRDTDTQYF. DNA of the CDR3: TGTGCCAGCAGCGAACTCCGATTCAGGGACACAGATACGCAGTATTTT.

This clone was seen just once. The chain combines TRBV4-3 with TRBJ1-1; TRBD1 agrees at 7 bases. The V and J ends lost 3 bases and 2 bases, in that order; junction bases with no gene match: 3. Germline V gene lookup returns CDR1 LGHNA and CDR2 YSLEER. This CDR3 has 14 amino acids. CDR3 sequence reads: CASSQRDSNTEAFF. The CDR3 DNA reads as TGCGCCAGCAGCCAGAGGGACAGTAACACTGAAGCTTTCTTT.

The J gene is TRBJ1-2, the V gene TRBV6-5, with a tentative D call TRBD1 (6 bases). Per the germline V gene, CDR1 is MNHEY and CDR2 is SVGAGI. Trimming stripped 2 bases from V and 2 bases from J, with 9 bases between. The CDR3 extends over 14 amino acids. The CDR3 DNA follows: TGTGCCAGCAGTTACGCACAGGGAAACTATGGCTACACCTTC. Amino acids: CASSYAQGNYGYTF.

This chain uses TRBV7-2 with TRBJ2-3; no clear D gene. Germline CDR1 reads SGHTA; CDR2 reads FQGNSA. V was clipped by 0 bases and J by 7 bases, with 5 bases between them. This CDR3 region has 12 residues. The CDR3 spells CASSLAGHTQYF. The CDR3, as DNA: TGTGCCAGCAGCTTAGCTGGCCATACGCAGTATTTT. Together with reference TRBV7-2 and TRBJ2-3, the CDR3 gives the full variable domain: GAGVSQSPSNKVTEKGKDVELRCDPISGHTALYWYRQSLGQGLEFLIYFQGNSAPDKSGLPSDRFSAERTGGSVSTLTIQRTQQEDSAVYLCASSLAGHTQYFGPGTRLTVL.

The chain combines TRBV15 with TRBJ1-3; TRBD1 might be the D (6 bases). Germline V gene data show CDR1 as LNHNV and CDR2 as YYDKDF (reference sequence). The CDR3 runs 14 residues. V lost 6 bases to trimming and J lost 0 bases, with 9 bases between them. Written as DNA, the CDR3 is TGTGCCACCAGACAGGGAAGCTCTGGAAACACCATATATTTT. Its protein product is CATRQGSSGNTIYF. Looking up the rest from reference TRBV15 and TRBJ1-3 gives the full variable domain: DAMVIQNPRYQVTQFGKPVTLSCSQTLNHNVMYWYQQKSSQAPKLLFHYYDKDFNNEADTPDNFQSRRPNTSFCFLDIRSPGLGDTAMYLCATRQGSSGNTIYFGEGSWLTVV.

This chain's CDR3 is CASSFEGAAIKNTEAFF. CDR3 DNA sequence: TGTGCCAGCAGTTTCGAGGGAGCGGCAATCAAAAACACTGAAGCTTTCTTT. V gene TRBV27 combines with J gene TRBJ1-1, with D unclear. Germline V gene sequence: CDR1 MNHEY, CDR2 SMNVEV (reference sequence). Deletions cut 3 bases from V and 2 bases from J, with 19 bases between. The CDR3 is 17 residues long.

The chain links TRBV4-3 to TRBJ2-5; D is unresolved. Per germline, CDR1 LGHNA and CDR2 YSLEER. This CDR3 spans 14 amino acids. V was shortened by 0 bases and J by 5 bases, with 10 bases between the two germline ends. This chain's CDR3 is CASSQDPYGETQYF. CDR3 DNA sequence: TGCGCCAGCAGCCAAGATCCCTACGGGGAGACCCAGTACTTC.

This clone was observed once. The gene calls are TRBV28 and TRBJ1-2; D unresolved. The germline gives CDR1 MDHEN, CDR2 SYDVKM. Trimming pared 7 bases from V and 7 bases from J, leaving 19 bases between. The CDR3 totals 14 residues. CDR3: CASTSSGLWGGYTF. As DNA, the CDR3 is TGTGCCAGCACCTCGTCTGGACTCTGGGGTGGCTACACCTTC.

A few counts support this clone. The V call is TRBV5-1, the J call TRBJ1-2; D uncertain. V was clipped by 1 base and J by 1 base, with 11 bases between them. The germline CDR1 and CDR2 sequences are SGHRS and YFSETQ. The length of the CDR3 is 15 residues. Here the CDR3 reads CASSLIPDSNYGYTF. The CDR3 DNA is TGCGCCAGCAGCTTGATCCCTGATAGTAACTATGGCTACACCTTC.

V and J are TRBV25-1 and TRBJ2-1; D call uncertain. Germline V gene sequence: CDR1 MGHDK, CDR2 SYGVNS. V dropped 0 bases and J dropped 11 bases, with 14 bases sitting between them. The CDR3 is made up of 14 amino acids. CDR3 coding DNA: TGTGCCAGCAGTGAATATGCGCCAACAAGGAAGCAGTTCTTC. Residues: CASSEYAPTRKQFF.

The chain recombines TRBV19 with TRBJ2-3; 9 bases map to TRBD1. Trimming cost V 5 bases and J 1 base; bases outside gene matches: 7. This CDR3 comprises 16 residues. Looked up from germline, CDR1 is LNHDA and CDR2 is SQIVND (reference sequence). The CDR3 loop is CASSYRGPFGTDTQYF. The CDR3 DNA reads TGTGCCAGTAGTTACAGGGGGCCCTTTGGCACAGATACGCAGTATTTT.

J is TRBJ2-2 and V is TRBV5-1; TRBD1 aligns across 8 bases. Trimming at V came to 4 bases and at J to 3 bases, leaving 5 bases not matched to a gene. In germline, CDR1 is SGHRS, CDR2 YFSETQ. The CDR3 extends over 15 amino acids. For the CDR3, the DNA is TGCGCCAGCAGCCCCGGACAGGGATACACCGGGGAGCTGTTTTTT. Protein product: CASSPGQGYTGELFF.

The chain links TRBV5-1 to TRBJ2-2; 7 bases line up with TRBD1. CDR1 is SGHRS, CDR2 YFSETQ, per germline. This CDR3 has 16 amino acids. With V trimmed by 4 bases and J by 6 bases, 12 bases remained unmatched. The CDR3 region is CASSPSPGTVAGELFF. Written as DNA, the CDR3 is TGCGCCAGCAGCCCCAGTCCCGGGACAGTTGCCGGGGAGCTGTTTTTT.

The chain is built from TRBV5-4 and TRBJ2-7, with 7 nucleotides matching TRBD2. The CDR3 spans 17 residues. Unmatched junction bases numbered 11, after V lost 0 bases and J lost 2 bases. Germline V gene sequence: CDR1 SGHNT, CDR2 YYREEE (reference sequence). The CDR3 sequence is CASSLVNGGSGAYEQYF. In DNA form, the CDR3 reads TGTGCCAGCAGCTTGGTGAACGGCGGGAGTGGGGCCTACGAGCAGTACTTC.

A remark on this clone: Other DNA sequences within the sample encode an identical CDR3. The gene calls are TRBV10-3 and TRBJ1-1, with D unresolved. CDR3 length: 12 residues. The V end lost 0 bases, the J end lost 7 bases, and 6 bases lay between the germline ends. Germline V gene lookup returns CDR1 ENHRY and CDR2 SYGVKD. For the CDR3, the DNA is TGTGCCATCAGTGAGTCGGGAATTGAAGCTTTCTTT. Its translation is CAISESGIEAFF.